This TCR beta chain was sequenced during a study of Tregs in tolerant kidney transplant recipients (dated by TCRdb to between 2018 and 2020). About the investigation overall: The transplants used related donors with nonmyeloablative bone marrow transplantation, and mixed chimerism in the human trials was transient. The study applied TCRbeta sequencing to find donor-specific regulatory T cells before combined kidney and bone marrow transplantation and then followed those same cells after transplant. The paper as a whole reports these results and caveats: The study was constrained by small patient numbers, and validation of the findings is required in larger populations and under other immunosuppression protocols. For some patients, the PCR primers changed as time went on, which meant samples from those patients could not be compared with one another at the nucleotide level. Biological reproducibility was not examined directly, but technical replication error appeared to be minimal. In tolerant patients, the expansion of donor-specific Tregs was greater than global Treg expansion, suggesting that the expansion was antigen-driven rather than nonspecific. The most biologically relevant and donor-specific TCRbeta repertoire appeared to be identified by expanding Tregs with activated donor B cells.

Spanning cysteine to phenylalanine, the CDR3 consists of 17 amino acids. Of the read, only the CDR3 DNA is kept; its 51 bases are in frame from base 1. V is trimmed back by 2 bases and J by 1 base, and the junction contains 5 bases that no gene match accounts for. CDR1 and CDR2 are drawn from the germline V gene: SGHVS, FQNEAQ. Details on this clone: Its antigen specificity is not known. No base quality information exists; no much larger clone differs at one position.

The time point label, read with the paper, signifies: blood sample drawn before combined kidney and bone marrow transplant. Thawed PBMCs were FACS-sorted into unstimulated Tregs (CD4+CD25+CD127-), CD4+ non-Tregs (CD4+CD25-), CD4 cells and CD8 cells. Patients were several combined kidney and bone marrow transplant recipients from the ITN036ST trial, and only these trial subjects had samples available. Healthy control blood was separated into PBMCs by Ficoll density gradient and cryopreserved, and patient PBMCs were collected both before and after transplant. For TCRbeta CDR3 sequencing, genomic DNA from the sorted cells was extracted using the QIAGEN DNeasy Blood and Tissue Kit. High-throughput TCRbeta CDR3 sequencing was carried out commercially through immunoSEQ, with PCR amplification with bias correction and internal controls included. For the original study's pipeline: Unique productive TCRbeta sequences were defined by CDR3 nucleotide sequence where primers matched, otherwise by CDR3 amino acid sequence with Vbeta and Jbeta genes. To correct sorting error, sequences shared between sorted populations at a frequency ratio of 2:1 or less were removed; the rest were assigned to the higher population. A sequence counted as donor-reactive if, in CFSE-low cells, the sequence had a frequency of at least 0.01% and was expanded at least 5-fold compared with unstimulated cells. Repertoire divergence was quantified by Jensen-Shannon divergence calculated from the top 100 TCRbeta sequences ranked by frequency. When a sample had multiple sequencing runs, each run was corrected for sorting error separately and the runs were then pooled. This is the immuneACCESS table as TCRdb keeps it, with only in-frame sequences that have V and J called. A part of the clones is gone; compared with another copy, unresolved V genes explain less than half, and the rest is unexplained. That table supplies the V and J calls and clone size; D and trimming were determined from the DNA. The sample includes tens of thousands of clones, with over 85% observed a single time. The ten largest clones represent approximately 0.48% of the sample.

The receptor chain draws on TRBV7-8 and TRBJ2-3; 11 of the junction bases match TRBD2. This clonotype originated in a human donor who received a combined kidney and bone marrow transplant. The starting material was CD4+ T cells from blood, obtained before the transplant. In nucleotides, the sequence is TGTGCCAGCAGCTTATCTAGCGGGGGGAAAGGCACAGATACGCAGTATTTT. The resulting protein is CASSLSSGGKGTDTQYF.